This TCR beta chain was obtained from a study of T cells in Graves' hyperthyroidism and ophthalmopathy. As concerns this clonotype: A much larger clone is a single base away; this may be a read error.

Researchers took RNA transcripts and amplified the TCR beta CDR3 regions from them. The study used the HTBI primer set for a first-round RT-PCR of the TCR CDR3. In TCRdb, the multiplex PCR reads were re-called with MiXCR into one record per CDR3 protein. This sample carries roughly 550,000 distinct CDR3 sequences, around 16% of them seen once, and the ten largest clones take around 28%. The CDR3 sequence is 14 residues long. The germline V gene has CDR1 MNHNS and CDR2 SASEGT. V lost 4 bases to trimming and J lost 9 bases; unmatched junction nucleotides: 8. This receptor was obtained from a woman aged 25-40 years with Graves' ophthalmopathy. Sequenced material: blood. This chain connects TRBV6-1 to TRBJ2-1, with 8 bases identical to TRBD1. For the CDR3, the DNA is TGTGCCAGCAGTGTAAGGGGACAGGCAGTTGAGCAGTTCTTC. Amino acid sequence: CASSVRGQAVEQFF.